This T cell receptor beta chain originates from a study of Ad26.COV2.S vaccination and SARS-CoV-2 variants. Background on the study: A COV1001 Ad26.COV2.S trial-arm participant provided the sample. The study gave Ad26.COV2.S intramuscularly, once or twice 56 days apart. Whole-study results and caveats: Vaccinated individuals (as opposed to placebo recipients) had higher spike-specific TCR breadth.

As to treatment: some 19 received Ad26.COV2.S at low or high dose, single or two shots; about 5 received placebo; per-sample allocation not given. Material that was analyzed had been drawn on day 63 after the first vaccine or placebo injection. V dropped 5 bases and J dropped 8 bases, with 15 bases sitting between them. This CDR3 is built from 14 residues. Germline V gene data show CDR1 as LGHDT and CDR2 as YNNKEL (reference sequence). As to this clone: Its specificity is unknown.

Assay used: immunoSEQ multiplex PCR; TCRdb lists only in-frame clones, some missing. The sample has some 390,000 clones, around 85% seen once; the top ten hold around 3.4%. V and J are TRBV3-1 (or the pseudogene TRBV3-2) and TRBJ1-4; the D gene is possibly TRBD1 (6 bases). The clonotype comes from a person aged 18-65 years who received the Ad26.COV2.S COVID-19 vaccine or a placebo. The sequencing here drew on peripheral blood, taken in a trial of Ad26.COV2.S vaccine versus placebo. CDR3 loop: CASSIDRKREKLFF. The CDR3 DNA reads TGTGCCAGCAGCATAGACAGGAAGAGGGAAAAACTGTTTTTT.